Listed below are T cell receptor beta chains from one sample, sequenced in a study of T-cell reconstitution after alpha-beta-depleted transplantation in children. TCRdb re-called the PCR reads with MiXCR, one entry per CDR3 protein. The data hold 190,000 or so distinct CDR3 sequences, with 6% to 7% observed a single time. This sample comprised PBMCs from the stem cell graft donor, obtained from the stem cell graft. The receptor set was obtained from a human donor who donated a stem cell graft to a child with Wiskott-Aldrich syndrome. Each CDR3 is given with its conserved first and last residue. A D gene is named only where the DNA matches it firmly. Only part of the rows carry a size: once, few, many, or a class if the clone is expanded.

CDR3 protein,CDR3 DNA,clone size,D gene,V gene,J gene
CASSQDPGGWNSPLHF,TGTGCCAGCAGCCAAGATCCCGGGGGCTGGAATTCACCCCTCCACTTT,.,.,TRBV14,TRBJ1-6
CASSKSGNSPDWHF,TGTGCCAGCAGCAAGAGTGGAAACTCACCCGACTGGCACTTC,few,.,TRBV7-2,TRBJ2-5
CASSDSRLAAYNEQFF,TGTGCCAGCAGTGATTCGCGCCTAGCGGCCTACAATGAGCAGTTCTTC,many,TRBD2,TRBV2,TRBJ2-1
CASSLGTVLQETQYF,TGCGCCAGCAGCTTGGGGACAGTGTTACAAGAGACCCAGTACTTC,few,.,TRBV5-1,TRBJ2-5
CASSQGYSGSSYEQYF,TGCGCCAGCAGCCAAGGATATTCGGGTTCCTCCTACGAGCAGTACTTC,many,.,TRBV4-3,TRBJ2-7
CASSRRARTVYNEQFF,TGCGCCAGCAGCCGAAGAGCCAGGACAGTATACAATGAGCAGTTCTTC,many,.,TRBV4-3,TRBJ2-1
CSAKPSTDTQYF,TGCAGTGCTAAACCGAGCACAGATACGCAGTATTTT,many,.,TRBV20-1,TRBJ2-3
CASTLVKLAGGGYNEQFF,TGTGCCAGCACCCTTGTAAAACTAGCGGGGGGAGGGTACAATGAGCAGTTCTTC,many,TRBD2,TRBV5-5,TRBJ2-1
CSAGGREGWTEAFF,TGCAGCGCGGGGGGCAGGGAAGGTTGGACTGAAGCTTTCTTT,many,.,TRBV29-1,TRBJ1-1
CSAEPGTMTGGYTF,TGCAGTGCTGAACCCGGGACCATGACGGGTGGCTACACCTTC,many,.,TRBV20-1,TRBJ1-2
CASSLAGRQETQYF,TGTGCCAGCAGCTTAGCGGGACGCCAAGAGACCCAGTACTTC,many,.,TRBV7-7,TRBJ2-5
CSVHLQGSSYGYTF,TGCAGCGTGCACCTACAGGGATCCTCGTATGGCTACACCTTC,many,.,TRBV29-1,TRBJ1-2
CAWSLGTQETQYF,TGTGCCTGGAGCCTAGGGACCCAAGAGACCCAGTACTTC,few,.,TRBV30,TRBJ2-5
CASWTGIGEQYF,TGTGCCAGCTGGACAGGGATCGGCGAGCAGTACTTC,many,TRBD1,TRBV6-6,TRBJ2-7
CASSQDLEGAYQPQHF,TGCGCCAGCAGCCAAGACCTGGAGGGGGCGTATCAGCCCCAGCATTTT,many,TRBD1,TRBV4-1,TRBJ1-5
CASSRLAENTGELFF,TGTGCCAGCAGTAGACTAGCGGAGAACACCGGGGAGCTGTTTTTT,many,TRBD2,TRBV6-2/TRBV6-3,TRBJ2-2
CAYTYRVTGELFF,TGTGCCTACACTTACAGGGTCACCGGGGAGCTGTTTTTT,few,.,TRBV30,TRBJ2-2
CASSSNHRGYTF,TGTGCCAGCAGTTCGAACCACAGGGGCTACACCTTC,.,.,TRBV2,TRBJ1-2
CASSGTSSLGSYNEQFF,TGTGCCAGCAGTGGGACTTCTAGCCTCGGCTCCTACAATGAGCAGTTCTTC,.,.,TRBV2,TRBJ2-1
CASSITVGTGELFF,TGCGCCAGCAGCATAACCGTGGGCACCGGGGAGCTGTTTTTT,.,.,TRBV5-1,TRBJ2-2
CASSPGTLLAKNIQYF,TGCGCCAGCAGCCCCGGGACTCTCCTAGCCAAAAACATTCAGTACTTC,.,.,TRBV4-1,TRBJ2-4
CSAKGLSGRVAKNIQYF,TGCAGTGCTAAGGGTTTGAGCGGGAGGGTGGCCAAAAACATTCAGTACTTC,many,TRBD2,TRBV20-1,TRBJ2-4
CASSSLLEEQFF,TGTGCCAGCAGCTCCCTACTAGAGGAGCAGTTCTTC,many,.,TRBV5-5,TRBJ2-1
CASSSTWGATGELFF,TGCGCCAGCAGCTCGACTTGGGGTGCCACCGGGGAGCTGTTTTTT,.,.,TRBV5-1,TRBJ2-2
CASSLHRVGGELFF,TGTGCCAGCAGCTTGCACAGGGTAGGCGGGGAGCTGTTTTTT,few,.,TRBV11-3,TRBJ2-2
CASSLATAADTQYF,TGCGCCAGCAGCTTGGCCACGGCTGCAGATACGCAGTATTTT,many,.,TRBV5-1,TRBJ2-3
CASWLAGDPSYNEQFF,TGTGCCAGCTGGCTAGCGGGAGACCCCTCCTACAATGAGCAGTTCTTC,many,TRBD2,TRBV7-9,TRBJ2-1
CASSLAPGSYEQYF,TGTGCCAGCAGTCTGGCCCCCGGATCCTACGAGCAGTACTTC,many,.,TRBV7-2,TRBJ2-7
CASSRLAGGADTQYF,TGTGCCAGCAGTAGACTAGCGGGGGGCGCAGATACGCAGTATTTT,few,TRBD2,TRBV2,TRBJ2-3
CATSRPGTSLYEQYF,TGTGCCACCAGCAGACCCGGGACTAGCCTTTACGAGCAGTACTTC,many,TRBD2,TRBV15,TRBJ2-7
CSAVTASTDTQYF,TGCAGTGCTGTGACAGCGTCCACAGATACGCAGTATTTT,many,.,TRBV20-1,TRBJ2-3
CASSDRQGLNGYTF,TGTGCCAGCAGTGATCGGCAGGGGCTAAATGGCTACACCTTC,few,.,TRBV25-1,TRBJ1-2
CSARAYEGGFRETQYF,TGCAGTGCTAGAGCTTATGAGGGTGGGTTTAGAGAGACCCAGTACTTC,few,.,TRBV20-1,TRBJ2-5
CSARKGGHINYGYTF,TGCAGTGCTAGGAAGGGAGGACACATAAACTATGGCTACACCTTC,.,.,TRBV20-1,TRBJ1-2
CASSYRGLAYEQYF,TGTGCCAGCAGTTACCGCGGTCTCGCCTACGAGCAGTACTTC,many,.,TRBV6-5,TRBJ2-7
CSVRQGAETQYF,TGCAGCGTTCGACAGGGGGCAGAGACCCAGTACTTC,many,TRBD1,TRBV29-1,TRBJ2-5
CSARRPSGRAGELFF,TGCAGTGCTAGGCGTCCTAGCGGGAGGGCCGGGGAGCTGTTTTTT,many,TRBD2,TRBV20-1,TRBJ2-2
CSAKQVPSTGELFF,TGCAGTGCTAAACAGGTCCCGAGCACCGGGGAGCTGTTTTTT,many,.,TRBV20-1,TRBJ2-2
CASTETGEQYF,TGTGCCAGCACTGAGACAGGGGAGCAGTACTTC,many,TRBD1,TRBV28,TRBJ2-7
CASKEGLGSPLHF,TGTGCCAGCAAGGAAGGATTAGGATCACCCCTCCACTTT,many,.,TRBV13,TRBJ1-6
CASSVEAGSLFTDTQYF,TGTGCCAGCAGCGTAGAAGCCGGGAGTCTATTCACAGATACGCAGTATTTT,many,.,TRBV9,TRBJ2-3
CASSLLGQGSHQPQHF,TGTGCCAGCAGCTTACTGGGACAGGGGAGTCATCAGCCCCAGCATTTT,many,TRBD1,TRBV7-2,TRBJ1-5
CASSGQGRTDTQYF,TGTGCCAGCAGTGGACAGGGGCGCACAGATACGCAGTATTTT,many,TRBD1,TRBV6-1,TRBJ2-3
CASGRELFF,TGTGCCAGCGGGCGTGAGCTGTTTTTT,many,.,TRBV12-3/TRBV12-4,TRBJ2-2
CASSRTSVGLASGELFF,TGTGCCAGCAGCCGTACGAGTGTGGGACTAGCCTCCGGGGAGCTGTTTTTT,many,TRBD2,TRBV7-2,TRBJ2-2
CASSLGNVGMSGANVLTF,TGCGCCAGCAGCTTGGGGAATGTTGGTATGTCTGGGGCCAACGTCCTGACTTTC,few,.,TRBV5-1,TRBJ2-6
CSAAQPTEAFF,TGCAGTGCTGCCCAGCCGACTGAAGCTTTCTTT,few,.,TRBV20-1,TRBJ1-1
CSARDLRGGTEKLFF,TGCAGTGCTAGAGATCTCAGGGGAGGTACTGAAAAACTGTTTTTT,many,.,TRBV20-1,TRBJ1-4
CASSHSRTYTDTQYF,TGTGCCAGCAGCCATTCAAGGACCTACACAGATACGCAGTATTTT,many,.,TRBV7-9,TRBJ2-3
CSVGGTGELFF,TGCAGCGTTGGGGGGACCGGGGAGCTGTTTTTT,many,.,TRBV29-1,TRBJ2-2
CASSETSGRYYEQYF,TGTGCCAGCAGCGAAACTAGCGGGAGATACTACGAGCAGTACTTC,.,TRBD2,TRBV5-4,TRBJ2-7
CASSFSSGAGNTIYF,TGTGCCAGCAGCTTTTCCTCAGGGGCCGGAAACACCATATATTTT,many,.,TRBV11-3,TRBJ1-3
CAIKREGHNEQYF,TGTGCCATCAAACGGGAGGGCCATAACGAGCAGTACTTC,many,TRBD2,TRBV10-3,TRBJ2-7
CSARDQSGATNYGYTF,TGCAGTGCTAGAGATCAGTCAGGGGCTACTAACTATGGCTACACCTTC,.,.,TRBV20-1,TRBJ1-2
CSASDRVGTEAFF,TGCAGTGCTTCGGACAGGGTAGGCACTGAAGCTTTCTTT,many,TRBD1,TRBV20-1,TRBJ1-1